This TCR beta chain originates from a study of T cell responses to AZD1222 COVID-19 vaccine. Study-wide points: Females made up more of the donors, who were largely white British, and clonal diversity may have come out too low. Baseline seropositivity characterized only a handful of AZD1222 recipients. Spike-spanning, vaccine-associated CD4 TCRs were dominant at 160-218 and 743-854. Reportedly, close to half of spike-specific TCRs are directed against unmutated variant regions.

A word on this clone: The antigen remains undetermined.

Profiling relied on immunoSEQ multiplex PCR, and the TCRdb table lists in-frame clones only, not all of them. The sample has about 56,000 clones; approximately 80% are singletons. In germline, CDR1 is MNHEY, CDR2 SMNVEV (reference sequence). The CDR3 consists of 15 residues. V dropped 2 bases and J dropped 1 base, with 11 bases sitting between them. This TCR came from an adult who received the AZD1222 COVID-19 vaccine. This sample comprised peripheral blood, obtained 28 days after the second AZD1222 dose. The chain uses TRBV27 and TRBJ1-1; D might be TRBD1 (5 bases). CDR3: CASSLNPGKNTEAFF. The CDR3 DNA sequence: TGTGCCAGCAGTTTAAATCCAGGGAAGAACACTGAAGCTTTCTTT.